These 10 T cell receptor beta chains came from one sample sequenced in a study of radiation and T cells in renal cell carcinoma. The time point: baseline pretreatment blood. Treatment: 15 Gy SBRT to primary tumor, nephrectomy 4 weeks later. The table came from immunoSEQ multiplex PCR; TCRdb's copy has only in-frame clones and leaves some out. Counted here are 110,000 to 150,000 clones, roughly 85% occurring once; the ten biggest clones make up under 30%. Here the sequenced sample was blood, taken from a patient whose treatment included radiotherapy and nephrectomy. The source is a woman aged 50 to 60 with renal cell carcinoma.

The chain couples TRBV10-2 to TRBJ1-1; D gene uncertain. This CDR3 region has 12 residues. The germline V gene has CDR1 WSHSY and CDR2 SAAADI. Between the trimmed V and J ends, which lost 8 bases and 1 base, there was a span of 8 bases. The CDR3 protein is CASLVENTEAFF. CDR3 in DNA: TGCGCCAGCTTAGTGGAGAACACTGAAGCTTTCTTT.

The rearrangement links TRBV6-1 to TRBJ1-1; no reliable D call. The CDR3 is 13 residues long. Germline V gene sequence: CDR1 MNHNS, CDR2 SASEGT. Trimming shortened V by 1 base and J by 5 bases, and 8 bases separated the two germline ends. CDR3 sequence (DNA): TGTGCCAGCAGTGAAGTCGAGGGTACTGAAGCTTTCTTT. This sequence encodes CASSEVEGTEAFF.

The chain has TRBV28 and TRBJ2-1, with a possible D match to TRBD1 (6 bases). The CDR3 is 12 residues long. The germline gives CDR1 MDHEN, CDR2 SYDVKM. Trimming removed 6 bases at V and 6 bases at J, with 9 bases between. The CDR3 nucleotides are TGTGCCAGCAGACAGGGTCGCAATGAGCAGTTCTTC. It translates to CASRQGRNEQFF.

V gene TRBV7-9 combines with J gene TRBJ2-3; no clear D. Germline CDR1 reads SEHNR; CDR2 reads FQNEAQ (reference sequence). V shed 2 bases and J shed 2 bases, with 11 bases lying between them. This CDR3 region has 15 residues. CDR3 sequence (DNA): TGTGCCAGCAGCTTAATGGGAACTTTCACAGATACGCAGTATTTT. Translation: CASSLMGTFTDTQYF.

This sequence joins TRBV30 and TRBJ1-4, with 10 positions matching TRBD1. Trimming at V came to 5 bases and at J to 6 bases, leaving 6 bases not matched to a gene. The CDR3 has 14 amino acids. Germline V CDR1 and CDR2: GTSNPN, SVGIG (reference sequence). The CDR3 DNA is TGTGCCTGGTCCGGGGGACAGGGGTATGAAAAACTGTTTTTT. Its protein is CAWSGGQGYEKLFF.

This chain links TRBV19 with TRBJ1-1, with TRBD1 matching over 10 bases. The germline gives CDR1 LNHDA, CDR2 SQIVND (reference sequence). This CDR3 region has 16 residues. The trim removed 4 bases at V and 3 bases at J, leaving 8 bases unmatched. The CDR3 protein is CASSRGTGDDDTEAFF. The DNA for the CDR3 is TGTGCCAGTAGTAGAGGGACAGGGGATGACGACACTGAAGCTTTCTTT.

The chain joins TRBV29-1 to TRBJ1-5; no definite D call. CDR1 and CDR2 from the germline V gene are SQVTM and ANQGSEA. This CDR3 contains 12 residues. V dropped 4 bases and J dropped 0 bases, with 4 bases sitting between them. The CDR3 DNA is TGCAGCGTTGCGGATAGCAATCAGCCCCAGCATTTT. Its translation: CSVADSNQPQHF.

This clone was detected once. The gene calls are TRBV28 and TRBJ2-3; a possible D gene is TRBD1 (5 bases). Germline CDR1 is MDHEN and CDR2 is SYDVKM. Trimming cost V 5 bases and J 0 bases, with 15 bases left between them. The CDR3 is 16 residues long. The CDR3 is CASSPERGLSTDTQYF. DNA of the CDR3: TGTGCCAGCAGTCCCGAAAGGGGCCTTAGCACAGATACGCAGTATTTT.

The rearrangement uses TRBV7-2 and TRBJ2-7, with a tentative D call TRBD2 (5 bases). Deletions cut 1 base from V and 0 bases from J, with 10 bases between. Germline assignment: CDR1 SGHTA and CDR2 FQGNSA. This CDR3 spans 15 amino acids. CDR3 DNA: TGTGCCAGCAGCTTAGAAACGGGGAGCTCCTACGAGCAGTACTTC. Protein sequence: CASSLETGSSYEQYF.

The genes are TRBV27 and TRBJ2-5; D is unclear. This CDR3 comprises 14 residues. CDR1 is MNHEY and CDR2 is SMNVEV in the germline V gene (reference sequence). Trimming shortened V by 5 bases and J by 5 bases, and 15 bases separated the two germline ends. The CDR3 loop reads CASSPVNRGETQYF. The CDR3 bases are TGTGCCAGCAGTCCCGTTAATCGTGGGGAGACCCAGTACTTC.